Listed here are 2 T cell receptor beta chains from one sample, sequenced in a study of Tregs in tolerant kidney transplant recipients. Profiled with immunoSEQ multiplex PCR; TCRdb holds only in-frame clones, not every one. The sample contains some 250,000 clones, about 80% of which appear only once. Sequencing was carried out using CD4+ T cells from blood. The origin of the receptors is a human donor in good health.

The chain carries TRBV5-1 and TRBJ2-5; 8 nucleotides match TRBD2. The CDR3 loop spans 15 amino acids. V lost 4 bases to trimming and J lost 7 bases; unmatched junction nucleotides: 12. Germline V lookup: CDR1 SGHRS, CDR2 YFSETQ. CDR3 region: CASSPPTSARRTQYF. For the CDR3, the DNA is TGCGCCAGCAGCCCGCCGACTAGCGCAAGGAGGACCCAGTACTTC. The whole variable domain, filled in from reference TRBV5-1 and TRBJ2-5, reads KAGVTQTPRYLIKTRGQQVTLSCSPISGHRSVSWYQQTPGQGLQFLFEYFSETQRNKGNFPGRFSGRQFSNSRSEMNVSTLELGDSALYLCASSPPTSARRTQYFGPGTRLLVL.

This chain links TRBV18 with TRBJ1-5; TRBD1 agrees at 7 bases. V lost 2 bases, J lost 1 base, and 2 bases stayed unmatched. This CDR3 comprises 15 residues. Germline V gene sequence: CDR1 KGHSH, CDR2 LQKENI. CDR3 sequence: CASSPTGDSNQPQHF. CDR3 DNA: TGTGCCAGCTCACCAACAGGGGACAGCAATCAGCCCCAGCATTTT. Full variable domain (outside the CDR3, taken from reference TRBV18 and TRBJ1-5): NAGVMQNPRHLVRRRGQEARLRCSPMKGHSHVYWYRQLPEEGLKFMVYLQKENIIDESGMPKERFSAEFPKEGPSILRIQQVVRGDSAAYFCASSPTGDSNQPQHFGDGTRLSIL.